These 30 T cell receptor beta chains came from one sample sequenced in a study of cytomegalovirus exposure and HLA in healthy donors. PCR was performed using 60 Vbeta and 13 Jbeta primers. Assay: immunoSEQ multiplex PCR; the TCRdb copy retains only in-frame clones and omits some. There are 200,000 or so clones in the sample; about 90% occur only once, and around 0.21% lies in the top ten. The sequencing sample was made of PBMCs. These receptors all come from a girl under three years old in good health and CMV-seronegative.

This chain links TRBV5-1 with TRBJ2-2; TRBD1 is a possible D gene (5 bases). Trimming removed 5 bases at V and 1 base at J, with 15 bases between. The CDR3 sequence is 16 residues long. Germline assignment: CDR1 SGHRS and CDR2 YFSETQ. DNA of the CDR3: TGCGCCAGCAGGGACCAGGGTGGCGGGAACACCGGGGAGCTGTTTTTT. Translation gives CASRDQGGGNTGELFF.

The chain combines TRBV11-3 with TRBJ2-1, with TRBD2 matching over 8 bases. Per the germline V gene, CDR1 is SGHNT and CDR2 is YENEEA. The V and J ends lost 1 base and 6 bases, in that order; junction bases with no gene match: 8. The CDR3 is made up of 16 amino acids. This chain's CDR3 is CASSLGMTGGFNEQFF. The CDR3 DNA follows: TGTGCCAGCAGCTTAGGGATGACGGGAGGGTTCAATGAGCAGTTCTTC.

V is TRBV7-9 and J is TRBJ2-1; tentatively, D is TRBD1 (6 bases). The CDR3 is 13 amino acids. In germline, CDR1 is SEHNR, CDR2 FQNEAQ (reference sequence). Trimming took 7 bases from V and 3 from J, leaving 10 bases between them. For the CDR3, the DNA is TGTGCCAGCAATACAGGGAGCTACAATGAGCAGTTCTTC. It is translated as CASNTGSYNEQFF.

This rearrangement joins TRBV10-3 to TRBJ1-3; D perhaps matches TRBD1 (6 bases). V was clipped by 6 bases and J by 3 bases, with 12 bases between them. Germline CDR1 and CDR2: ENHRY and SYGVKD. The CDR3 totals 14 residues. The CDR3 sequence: CAISEGTFGNTIYF. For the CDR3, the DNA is TGTGCCATCAGCGAAGGGACATTTGGAAACACCATATATTTT.

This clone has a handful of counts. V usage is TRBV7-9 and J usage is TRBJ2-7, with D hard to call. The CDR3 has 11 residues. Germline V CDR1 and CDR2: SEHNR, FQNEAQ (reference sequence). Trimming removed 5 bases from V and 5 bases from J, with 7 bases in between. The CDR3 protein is CASSAHNEQYF. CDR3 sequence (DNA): TGTGCCAGCAGCGCCCACAACGAGCAGTACTTC.

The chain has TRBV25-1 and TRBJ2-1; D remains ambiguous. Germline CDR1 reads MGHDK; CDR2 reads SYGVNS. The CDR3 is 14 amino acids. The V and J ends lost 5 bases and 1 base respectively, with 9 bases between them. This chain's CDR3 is CASSYLESYNEQFF. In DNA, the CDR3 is TGTGCCAGCAGTTATCTAGAATCCTACAATGAGCAGTTCTTC.

The CDR3 DNA reads TGCGCCAGCAGCTTGGATGGACTAGCGGGCTCCGAGCAGTACTTC. This codes for CASSLDGLAGSEQYF. The genes are TRBV5-1 and TRBJ2-7; 11 nucleotides align to TRBD2. The length of the CDR3 is 15 residues. Germline CDR1 is SGHRS and CDR2 is YFSETQ. V trimming: 0 bases; J trimming: 6 bases; junction bases outside the gene matches: 5.

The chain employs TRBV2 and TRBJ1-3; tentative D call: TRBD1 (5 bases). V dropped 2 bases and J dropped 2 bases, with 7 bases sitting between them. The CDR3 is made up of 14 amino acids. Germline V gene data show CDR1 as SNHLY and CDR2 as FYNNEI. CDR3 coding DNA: TGTGCCAGCAGTGAACAGGGCCCTGGAAACACCATATATTTT. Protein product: CASSEQGPGNTIYF.

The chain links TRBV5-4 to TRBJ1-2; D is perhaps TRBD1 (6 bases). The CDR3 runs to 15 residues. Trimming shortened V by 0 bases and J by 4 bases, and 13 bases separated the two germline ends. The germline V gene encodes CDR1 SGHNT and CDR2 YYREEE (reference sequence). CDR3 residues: CASSLDGTGTYGYTF. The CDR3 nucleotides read TGTGCCAGCAGCTTGGACGGAACAGGGACCTATGGCTACACCTTC.

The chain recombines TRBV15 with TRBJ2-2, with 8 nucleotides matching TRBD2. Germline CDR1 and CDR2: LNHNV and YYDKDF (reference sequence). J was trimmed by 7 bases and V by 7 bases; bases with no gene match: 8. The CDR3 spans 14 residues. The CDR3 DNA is TGTGCCACCACCCCTCGGCGGGGGGTCGGGGAGCTGTTTTTT. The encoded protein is CATTPRRGVGELFF.

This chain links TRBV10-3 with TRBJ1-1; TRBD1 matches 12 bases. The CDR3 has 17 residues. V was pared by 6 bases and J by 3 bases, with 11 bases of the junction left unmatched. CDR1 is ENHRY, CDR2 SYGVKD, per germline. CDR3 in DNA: TGTGCCATCAGGGGGACAGGGGGCGGGGGTGCGCACACTGAAGCTTTCTTT. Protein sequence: CAIRGTGGGGAHTEAFF.

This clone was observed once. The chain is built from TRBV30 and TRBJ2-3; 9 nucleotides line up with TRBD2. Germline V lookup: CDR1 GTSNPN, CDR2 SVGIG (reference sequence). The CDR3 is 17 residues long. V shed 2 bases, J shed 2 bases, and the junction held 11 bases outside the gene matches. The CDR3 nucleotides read TGTGCCTGGAGTCGGTCTAGCGGGGACCGCTACACAGATACGCAGTATTTT. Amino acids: CAWSRSSGDRYTDTQYF.

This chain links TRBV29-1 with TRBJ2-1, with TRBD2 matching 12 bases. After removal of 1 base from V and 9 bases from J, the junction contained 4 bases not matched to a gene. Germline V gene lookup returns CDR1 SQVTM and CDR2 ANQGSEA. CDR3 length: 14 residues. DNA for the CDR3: TGCAGCGTTGAAGGACTAGCGGGAGTTGGTGAGCAGTTCTTC. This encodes CSVEGLAGVGEQFF.

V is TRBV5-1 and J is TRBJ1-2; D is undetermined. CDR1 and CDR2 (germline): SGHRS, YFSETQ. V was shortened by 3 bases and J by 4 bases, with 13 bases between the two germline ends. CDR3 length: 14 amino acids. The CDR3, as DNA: TGCGCCAGCAGCTCCATTTTAAGCGGCTATGGCTACACCTTC. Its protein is CASSSILSGYGYTF.

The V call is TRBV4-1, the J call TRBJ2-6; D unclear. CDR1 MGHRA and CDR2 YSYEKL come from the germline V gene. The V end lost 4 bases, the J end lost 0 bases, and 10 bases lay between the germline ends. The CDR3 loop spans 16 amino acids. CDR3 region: CASSPDTFSGANVLTF. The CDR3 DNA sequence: TGCGCCAGCAGCCCTGACACGTTCTCTGGGGCCAACGTCCTGACTTTC.

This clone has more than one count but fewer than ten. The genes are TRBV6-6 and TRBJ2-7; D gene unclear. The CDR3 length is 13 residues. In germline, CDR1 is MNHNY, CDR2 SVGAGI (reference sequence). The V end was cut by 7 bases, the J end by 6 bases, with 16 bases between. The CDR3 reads CASKTQLPGEQYF. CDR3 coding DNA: TGTGCCAGCAAGACCCAACTACCTGGCGAGCAGTACTTC.

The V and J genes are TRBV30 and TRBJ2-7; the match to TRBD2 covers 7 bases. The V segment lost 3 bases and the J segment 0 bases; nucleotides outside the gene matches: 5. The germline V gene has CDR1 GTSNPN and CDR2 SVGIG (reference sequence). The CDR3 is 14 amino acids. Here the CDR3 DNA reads TGTGCCTGGAGCTCCGGGAGGACCTCCTACGAGCAGTACTTC. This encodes CAWSSGRTSYEQYF.

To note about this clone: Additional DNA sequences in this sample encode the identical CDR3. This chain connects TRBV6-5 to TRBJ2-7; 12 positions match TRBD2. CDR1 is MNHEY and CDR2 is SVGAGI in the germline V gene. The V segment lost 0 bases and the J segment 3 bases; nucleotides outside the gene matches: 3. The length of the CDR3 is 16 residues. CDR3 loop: CASSYSGLAGNYEQYF. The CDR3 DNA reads TGTGCCAGCAGTTACTCTGGACTAGCGGGAAACTACGAGCAGTACTTC.

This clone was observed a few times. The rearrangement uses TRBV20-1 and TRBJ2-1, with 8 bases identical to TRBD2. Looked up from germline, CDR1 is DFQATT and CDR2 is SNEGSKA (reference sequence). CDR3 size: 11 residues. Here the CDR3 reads CMGTRGNEQFF. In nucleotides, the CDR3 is TGCATGGGGACTAGAGGAAATGAGCAGTTCTTC.

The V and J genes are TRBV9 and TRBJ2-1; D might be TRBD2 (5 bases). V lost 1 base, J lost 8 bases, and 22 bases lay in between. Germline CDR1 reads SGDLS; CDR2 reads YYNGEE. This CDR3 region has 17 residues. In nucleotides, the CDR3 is TGTGCCAGCAGCGTACCTCGGGGATCGAATAAGATCGATGAGCAGTTCTTC. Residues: CASSVPRGSNKIDEQFF.

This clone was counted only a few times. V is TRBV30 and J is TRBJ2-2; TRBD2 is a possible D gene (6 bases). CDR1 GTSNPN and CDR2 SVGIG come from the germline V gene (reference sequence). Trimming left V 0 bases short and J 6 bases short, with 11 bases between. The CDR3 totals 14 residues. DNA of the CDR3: TGTGCCTGGAGTGTACTGGAGGGATCCGGGGAGCTGTTTTTT. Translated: CAWSVLEGSGELFF.

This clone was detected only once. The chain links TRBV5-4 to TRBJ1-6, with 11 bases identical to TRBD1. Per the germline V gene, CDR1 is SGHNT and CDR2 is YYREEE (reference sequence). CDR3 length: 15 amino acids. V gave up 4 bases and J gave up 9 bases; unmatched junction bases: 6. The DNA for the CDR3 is TGTGCCAGCAGCCGGGACAGGGGGTTGGGTTCACCCCTCCACTTT. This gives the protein CASSRDRGLGSPLHF. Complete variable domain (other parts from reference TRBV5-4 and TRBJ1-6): ETGVTQSPTHLIKTRGQQVTLRCSSQSGHNTVSWYQQALGQGPQFIFQYYREEENGRGNFPPRFSGLQFPNYSSELNVNALELDDSALYLCASSRDRGLGSPLHFGNGTRLTVT.

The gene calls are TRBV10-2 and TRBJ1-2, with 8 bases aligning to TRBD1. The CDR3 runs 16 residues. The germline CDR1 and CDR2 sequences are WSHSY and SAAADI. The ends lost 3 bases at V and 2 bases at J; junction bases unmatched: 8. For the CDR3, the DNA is TGCGCCAGCAGTGAAATCGGGACAGGACGGAACTATGGCTACACCTTC. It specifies CASSEIGTGRNYGYTF.

This CDR3 is CASSFGAESTEAFF. The CDR3 DNA reads TGCGCCAGCAGCTTTGGGGCAGAGAGCACTGAAGCTTTCTTT. The chain combines TRBV5-1 with TRBJ1-1, with a possible D match to TRBD1 (5 bases). The CDR3 is made up of 14 amino acids. Germline CDR1 and CDR2: SGHRS and YFSETQ. Trimming cost V 2 bases and J 4 bases, with 12 bases left between them.

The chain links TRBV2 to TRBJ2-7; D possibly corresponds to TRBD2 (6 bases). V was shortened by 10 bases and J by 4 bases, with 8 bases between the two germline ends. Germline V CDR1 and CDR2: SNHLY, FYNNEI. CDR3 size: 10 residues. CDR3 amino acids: CATGGYEQYF. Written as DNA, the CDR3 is TGTGCCACCGGGGGTTACGAGCAGTACTTC.

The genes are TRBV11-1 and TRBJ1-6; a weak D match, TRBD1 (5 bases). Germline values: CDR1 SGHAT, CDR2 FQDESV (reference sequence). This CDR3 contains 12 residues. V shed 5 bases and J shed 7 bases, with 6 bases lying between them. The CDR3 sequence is CASSPGNSPLHF. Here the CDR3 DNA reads TGTGCCAGCAGCCCAGGGAATTCACCCCTCCACTTT. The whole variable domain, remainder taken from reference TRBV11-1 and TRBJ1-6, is EAEVAQSPRYKITEKSQAVAFWCDPISGHATLYWYRQILGQGPELLVQFQDESVVDDSQLPKDRFSAERLKGVDSTLKIQPAELGDSAMYLCASSPGNSPLHFGNGTRLTVT.

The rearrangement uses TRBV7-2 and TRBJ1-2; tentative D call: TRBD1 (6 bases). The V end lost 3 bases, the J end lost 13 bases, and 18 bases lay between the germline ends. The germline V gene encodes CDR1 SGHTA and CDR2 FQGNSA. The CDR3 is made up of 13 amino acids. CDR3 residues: CASSFDHGQNITF. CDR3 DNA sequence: TGTGCCAGCAGCTTCGACCACGGACAGAACATCACCTTC.

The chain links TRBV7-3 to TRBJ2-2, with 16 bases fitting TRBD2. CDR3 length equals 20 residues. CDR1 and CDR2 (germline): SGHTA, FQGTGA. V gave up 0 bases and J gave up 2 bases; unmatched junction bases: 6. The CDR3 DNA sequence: TGTGCCAGCAGCTTAACTTCCGGGACTAGCGGGAGGGCCAACACCGGGGAGCTGTTTTTT. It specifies CASSLTSGTSGRANTGELFF.

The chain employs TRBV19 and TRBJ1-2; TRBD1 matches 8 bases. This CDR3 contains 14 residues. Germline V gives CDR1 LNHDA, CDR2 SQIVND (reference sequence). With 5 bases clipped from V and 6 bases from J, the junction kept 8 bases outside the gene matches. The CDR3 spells CASSLRTGMNGYTF. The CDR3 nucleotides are TGTGCCAGTAGTCTCCGGACAGGGATGAATGGCTACACCTTC.

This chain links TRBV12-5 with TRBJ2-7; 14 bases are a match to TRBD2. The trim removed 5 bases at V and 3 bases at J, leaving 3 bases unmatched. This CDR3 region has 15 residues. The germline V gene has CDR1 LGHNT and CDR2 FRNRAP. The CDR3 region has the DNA TGTGCTAGTGGTCGTGGGACTAGCGGGGGCTACGAGCAGTACTTC. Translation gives CASGRGTSGGYEQYF.